Detailed here is one T cell receptor (beta chain). Antigen specificity is unknown. A read error is possible here, since a much larger clone lies one base away. MiXCR, run by TCRdb on the RT-PCR reads, gives a single entry per CDR3 protein. The repertoire holds roughly 760,000 distinct CDR3 sequences, with over 20% as singletons. The sample belongs to a study of response to subunit inactivated influenza vaccine. Study-wide points: Researchers suggested that each seasonal influenza vaccination recruits few new T cells.

CDR3 length: 14 amino acids. The chain joins TRBV12-3 or TRBV12-4 to TRBJ2-1; no firm D call. The sequence derives from a man aged 45-60 years who received an inactivated influenza vaccine. Sequences were derived from PBMCs from blood, sampled roughly 5 days after vaccination. CDR3 amino acids: CASSLLALYKEQFF. CDR3 sequence (DNA): TGTGCCAGCAGTTTACTCGCTCTTTACAAGGAGCAGTTCTTC.